The next 24 T cell receptor beta chains were all read from a single sample in a study of T cell repertoires in cytomegalovirus infection. No cognate antigen is known for these TCRs. TCRdb redid the calling of the reads with MiXCR, one entry per CDR3 protein. The sample has about 270,000 distinct CDR3 sequences, approximately 22% seen once. This specimen was cultured PBMCs, taken from culture after CMV antigen stimulation. The origin of the receptors is a human donor in good health (CMV status not recorded). Some clones in this sample may be carry-over from other donors' samples.

At least ten counts were recorded for this clonotype. The chain links TRBV7-9 to TRBJ2-1; TRBD2 agrees at 9 bases. From germline, CDR1 is SEHNR and CDR2 FQNEAQ (reference sequence). Unmatched junction bases numbered 4, after V lost 5 bases and J lost 8 bases. This CDR3 has 13 residues. CDR3 sequence (DNA): TGTGCCAGCAGCCGCGGGAGGGTCGATGAGCAGTTCTTC. This sequence encodes CASSRGRVDEQFF. Complete variable domain (other parts from reference TRBV7-9 and TRBJ2-1): DTGVSQNPRHKITKRGQNVTFRCDPISEHNRLYWYRQTLGQGPEFLTYFQNEAQLEKSRLLSDRFSAERPKGSFSTLEIQRTEQGDSAMYLCASSRGRVDEQFFGPGTRLTVL.

This rearrangement joins TRBV24-1 to TRBJ2-6; a weak D match, TRBD1 (5 bases). Germline V gene sequence: CDR1 KGHDR, CDR2 SFDVKD. CDR3 length: 17 amino acids. Trimming left V 6 bases short and J 2 bases short, with 16 bases between. Here the CDR3 DNA reads TGTGCCACCAGTCTAACAGGTGCTCAACCTGGGGCCAACGTCCTGACTTTC. Translating gives CATSLTGAQPGANVLTF.

In its sample, this clonotype was seen many times. The chain uses TRBV7-2 and TRBJ1-5; D remains unclear. The CDR3 extends over 13 amino acids. Between the trimmed V and J ends, which lost 3 bases and 5 bases, there was a span of 8 bases. CDR1 is SGHTA and CDR2 is FQGNSA in the germline V gene. CDR3 bases: TGTGCCAGCAGCTTCGCCAGAGATCAGCCCCAGCATTTT. This translates into CASSFARDQPQHF.

This clonotype was picked up many times. The V and J genes are TRBV7-2 and TRBJ2-3; D uncertain. The V gene lost 4 bases and the J gene lost 4 bases, with 12 bases spanning the gap. The CDR3 extends over 14 amino acids. From germline, CDR1 is SGHTA and CDR2 FQGNSA. The CDR3 region has the DNA TGTGCCAGCAGCTCCCCGGCGAGGCCAGATACGCAGTATTTT. It specifies CASSSPARPDTQYF.

This clonotype occurred a few times. The genes are TRBV5-4 and TRBJ2-3, with a possible D match to TRBD1 (6 bases). CDR3 length: 14 residues. CDR1 and CDR2 (germline): SGHNT, YYREEE (reference sequence). V was clipped by 0 bases and J by 7 bases, with 12 bases between them. CDR3 in DNA: TGTGCCAGCAGCTTGGTTGCAGGGGAAAATACGCAGTATTTT. It translates to CASSLVAGENTQYF.

In this sample, this clonotype turned up many times. As the CDR3 is not closed by the conserved phenylalanine or tryptophan, this likely results from a read error. The DNA is omitted, as the CDR3 cannot be located on it reliably, and the CDR3 follows TCRdb's listing. V usage is TRBV6-8 and J usage is TRBJ2-4; no DNA check was done on the table's D call, TRBD1. Both ends counted, the CDR3 spans 11 residues. The germline V gene encodes CDR1 MNHGY and CDR2 SAAAGT. CDR3 amino acids: CASRYGTDKPL.

The table lists this clonotype with many counts. The chain couples TRBV7-2 to TRBJ1-1; 7 nucleotides agree with TRBD1. CDR1 and CDR2 (germline): SGHTA, FQGNSA. The trim removed 5 bases at V and 0 bases at J, leaving 6 bases unmatched. The length of the CDR3 is 15 residues. CDR3 sequence: CASSQRGPMNTEAFF. In DNA form, the CDR3 reads TGTGCCAGCAGCCAAAGGGGGCCCATGAACACTGAAGCTTTCTTT.

This clonotype was counted many times. The gene calls are TRBV19 and TRBJ1-1, with D perhaps TRBD1 (6 bases). The CDR3 covers 13 residues. Trimming removed 3 bases from V and 5 bases from J, with 10 bases in between. Per the germline V gene, CDR1 is LNHDA and CDR2 is SQIVND (reference sequence). The CDR3 loop is CASSISRGTEAFF. The CDR3 DNA reads as TGTGCCAGTAGTATTTCCAGGGGTACTGAAGCTTTCTTT.

This clonotype was counted only a few times. The chain links TRBV20-1 to TRBJ2-1, with a possible D match to TRBD2 (6 bases). CDR1 and CDR2 from the germline V gene are DFQATT and SNEGSKA (reference sequence). The CDR3 sequence is 14 residues long. The CDR3 coding sequence is TGCACTACCGAAACGGGGGACTCCTACAATGAGCAGTTCTTC. It yields the protein CTTETGDSYNEQFF.

This clonotype was counted a few times. The genes are TRBV15 and TRBJ1-1; no reliable D call. Germline-derived CDR1 and CDR2 are LNHNV and YYDKDF (reference sequence). The CDR3 consists of 13 residues. Between the trimmed V and J ends, which lost 5 bases and 4 bases, there was a span of 11 bases. The CDR3: CATSRRGGTEAFF. The CDR3 coding sequence is TGTGCCACCAGCCGGCGGGGAGGCACTGAAGCTTTCTTT.

This clonotype was counted many times. The gene calls are TRBV7-8 and TRBJ2-7; tentative D call: TRBD2 (5 bases). The CDR3 loop spans 16 amino acids. Deletions cut 2 bases from V and 0 bases from J, with 14 bases between. Germline-derived CDR1 and CDR2 are SGHVS and FQNEAQ. The chain's CDR3 is CASSLSTSGSSYEQYV. As DNA, the CDR3 is TGTGCCAGCAGCTTATCCACAAGCGGCTCCTCCTACGAGCAGTACGTC.

The table lists this clonotype with many counts. V gene TRBV7-2 combines with J gene TRBJ1-1; D gene unclear. Between the trimmed V and J ends, which lost 0 bases and 5 bases, there was a span of 7 bases. Germline V CDR1 and CDR2: SGHTA, FQGNSA. The length of the CDR3 is 13 residues. CDR3 sequence: CASSLARATEAFF. CDR3 nucleotides: TGTGCCAGCAGCTTAGCCCGGGCGACTGAAGCTTTCTTT.

Many counts were recorded for this clonotype. V usage is TRBV7-2 and J usage is TRBJ1-1; the match to TRBD1 covers 7 bases. There are 16 residues in the CDR3. CDR1 is SGHTA, CDR2 FQGNSA, per germline. The J segment lost 0 bases and the V segment lost 7 bases, leaving 11 bases of the junction unmatched. CDR3 DNA: TGTGCCAGCAACTTCGGGACAGCCGTTATGAACACTGAAGCTTTCTTT. Protein: CASNFGTAVMNTEAFF.

The chain recombines TRBV24-1 with TRBJ2-1, with TRBD1 matching 7 bases. The CDR3 covers 14 residues. V was pared by 4 bases and J by 4 bases, with 3 bases of the junction left unmatched. The germline gives CDR1 KGHDR, CDR2 SFDVKD. CDR3 nucleotides: TGTGCCACCAGTGACGGGACAGCATACAATGAGCAGTTCTTC. Amino acid sequence: CATSDGTAYNEQFF.

This clonotype occurred a few times. The chain links TRBV11-3 to TRBJ1-1; no definite D call. Germline V gene data show CDR1 as SGHNT and CDR2 as YENEEA. This CDR3 is built from 14 residues. The V gene lost 4 bases and the J gene lost 3 bases, with 12 bases spanning the gap. The DNA for the CDR3 is TGTGCCAGCAGCTGGAGACCCCCTTACACTGAAGCTTTCTTT. As protein: CASSWRPPYTEAFF.

This clonotype was seen at least ten times. The V call is TRBV7-2, the J call TRBJ2-2, with D uncertain. With 6 bases removed from V and 7 bases from J, the gap between germline ends came to 18 bases. Germline V lookup: CDR1 SGHTA, CDR2 FQGNSA. There are 15 residues in the CDR3. The CDR3 is CASSPRSLGNGELFF. Here the CDR3 DNA reads TGTGCCAGCAGTCCCCGGTCCCTTGGCAACGGGGAGCTGTTTTTT.

Ten or more counts support this clonotype. The chain uses TRBV7-6 and TRBJ1-3; possible D gene TRBD1, 5 bases. CDR1 and CDR2 (germline): SGHVS, FNYEAQ. There are 14 residues in the CDR3. V lost 5 bases and J 0 bases, leaving 8 bases between the germline ends. The CDR3 region is CASSRGVSGNTIYF. As DNA, the CDR3 is TGTGCCAGCAGCCGGGGCGTCTCTGGAAACACCATATATTTT. Full variable domain (outside the CDR3, taken from reference TRBV7-6 and TRBJ1-3): GAGVSQSPRYKVTKRGQDVALRCDPISGHVSLYWYRQALGQGPEFLTYFNYEAQQDKSGLPNDRFSAERPEGSISTLTIQRTEQRDSAMYRCASSRGVSGNTIYFGEGSWLTVV.

This clonotype has only a few counts. This sequence joins TRBV27 and TRBJ1-5; D unresolved. The CDR3 extends over 15 amino acids. CDR1 MNHEY and CDR2 SMNVEV come from the germline V gene (reference sequence). The V end was cut by 5 bases, the J end by 2 bases, with 13 bases between. The CDR3 nucleotides are TGTGCCAGCAGTACTGCGACGGGTCGCAATCAGCCCCAGCATTTT. Its translation is CASSTATGRNQPQHF.

The V call is TRBV4-1, the J call TRBJ2-1, with D maybe TRBD2 (5 bases). V was trimmed by 3 bases and J by 4 bases, leaving 16 bases between them. Germline values: CDR1 MGHRA, CDR2 YSYEKL. The CDR3 has 16 amino acids. In nucleotides, the CDR3 is TGCGCCAGCAGCCAGAGCGTCAGGCTAGCTTACAATGAGCAGTTCTTC. It codes for CASSQSVRLAYNEQFF.

The rearrangement joins TRBV4-2 to TRBJ2-7, with 11 bases matching TRBD2. The CDR3 loop spans 16 amino acids. The ends lost 0 bases at V and 3 bases at J; junction bases unmatched: 4. Germline CDR1 is LGHNA and CDR2 is YNFKEQ. The CDR3 sequence: CASSQDLGTSGYEQYF. The CDR3 DNA reads as TGTGCCAGCAGCCAAGATCTGGGGACTAGCGGCTACGAGCAGTACTTC.

The chain uses TRBV18 and TRBJ1-4, with TRBD1 identical over 9 bases. The germline gives CDR1 KGHSH, CDR2 LQKENI. The CDR3 length is 16 residues. Unmatched junction bases numbered 6, after V lost 0 bases and J lost 7 bases. This CDR3 is CASSPPNRGLTEKLFF. CDR3 nucleotides: TGTGCCAGCTCACCACCGAACAGGGGGCTCACTGAAAAACTGTTTTTT. The full variable domain, rest sourced from reference TRBV18 and TRBJ1-4, is NAGVMQNPRHLVRRRGQEARLRCSPMKGHSHVYWYRQLPEEGLKFMVYLQKENIIDESGMPKERFSAEFPKEGPSILRIQQVVRGDSAAYFCASSPPNRGLTEKLFFGSGTQLSVL.

The DNA of the CDR3 is TGTGCCAGTACCCCCCCATCCACTCGGGACAGCATACAAAACATTCAGTACTTC. It encodes CASTPPSTRDSIQNIQYF. The rearrangement links TRBV19 to TRBJ2-4; 7 positions match TRBD1. Per germline, CDR1 LNHDA and CDR2 SQIVND (reference sequence). The ends lost 7 bases at V and 5 bases at J; junction bases unmatched: 20. This CDR3 has 18 amino acids.

As to this clonotype: A much larger clonotype is one base distant, so this may be a read error. This is likely a read error, given that the CDR3 carries no conserved phenylalanine or tryptophan at its end. The chain joins TRBV7-2 to TRBJ2-5; a weak D match, TRBD2 (5 bases). The germline V gene encodes CDR1 SGHTA and CDR2 FQGNSA. The CDR3 runs 15 residues. V was cut by 2 bases and J by 0 bases, with 10 bases left in between. The CDR3 reads CASSLYSANQETQYL. CDR3 nucleotides: TGTGCCAGCAGCTTATATAGCGCAAACCAAGAGACCCAGTACCTC.

V is TRBV6-6 and J is TRBJ2-3; 11 bases line up with TRBD2. The CDR3 is 17 amino acids. Germline CDR1 and CDR2: MNHNY and SVGAGI (reference sequence). Trimming cost V 5 bases and J 3 bases; bases outside gene matches: 10. The CDR3 bases are TGTGCCAGCAGTCGGGGGAGGGGACTAGCGGAAACAGATACGCAGTATTTT. The encoded protein is CASSRGRGLAETDTQYF.